Each of the 28 T cell receptor beta chains below was sequenced from the same sample in a study of cytomegalovirus exposure and HLA in healthy donors. The PCR had 60 Vbeta and 13 Jbeta primers. Clones were read by immunoSEQ multiplex PCR, and TCRdb kept only the in-frame ones, dropping some. The sample holds approximately 93,000 clones, approximately 80% seen once. The sequenced sample consisted of PBMCs. Receptors were obtained from a male donor in good health and CMV-seropositive.

This clone was observed a handful of times. This chain uses TRBV19 with TRBJ1-2; unclear D gene. Trimming shortened V by 5 bases and J by 0 bases, and 7 bases separated the two germline ends. This CDR3 has 13 amino acids. CDR1 is LNHDA and CDR2 is SQIVND in the germline V gene (reference sequence). For the CDR3, the DNA is TGTGCCAGTAGTCCCACAGCTAACTATGGCTACACCTTC. Translated, it gives CASSPTANYGYTF.

The V gene is TRBV7-3, the J gene TRBJ1-2, with D possibly TRBD1 on 5 matching bases. The CDR3 sequence is 14 residues long. Trimming shortened V by 1 base and J by 6 bases, and 12 bases separated the two germline ends. CDR1 is SGHTA and CDR2 is FQGTGA in the germline V gene. The CDR3 here is CASSLNGRADGYTF. CDR3 coding DNA: TGTGCCAGCAGCTTAAACGGCAGGGCGGATGGCTACACCTTC.

The V call is TRBV6-4, the J call TRBJ1-4; 10 nucleotides align to TRBD1. CDR1 MRHNA and CDR2 SNTAGT come from the germline V gene. This CDR3 spans 14 amino acids. The J segment lost 8 bases and the V segment lost 6 bases, leaving 6 bases of the junction unmatched. In nucleotides, the CDR3 is TGTGCCAGCAGAAGGGACAGGGGAAGAGAAAAACTGTTTTTT. As protein: CASRRDRGREKLFF.

The V and J genes are TRBV19 and TRBJ1-5, with D unclear. The germline CDR1 and CDR2 sequences are LNHDA and SQIVND (reference sequence). V lost 3 bases to trimming and J lost 4 bases, with 10 bases between them. The CDR3 length is 14 residues. CDR3 region: CASSIMTSNQPQHF. CDR3 nucleotides: TGTGCCAGTAGTATTATGACTAGTAATCAGCCCCAGCATTTT.

V is TRBV9 and J is TRBJ1-1; D gene unclear. Trimming stripped 4 bases from V and 0 bases from J, with 10 bases between. This CDR3 spans 14 amino acids. CDR1 and CDR2 from the germline V gene are SGDLS and YYNGEE. CDR3 bases: TGTGCCAGCAGCCGGGAGTGGGTGAACACTGAAGCTTTCTTT. This gives the protein CASSREWVNTEAFF.

This clone came up once. This chain links TRBV30 with TRBJ2-5; TRBD2 aligns across 10 bases. V gave up 0 bases and J gave up 4 bases; unmatched junction bases: 5. The CDR3 is 15 residues long. Germline V lookup: CDR1 GTSNPN, CDR2 SVGIG (reference sequence). DNA for the CDR3: TGTGCCTGGAGTGTCTTAGCGGGGGGTCGAGAGACCCAGTACTTC. It translates to CAWSVLAGGRETQYF.

This clone appeared a single time. The chain is built from TRBV2 and TRBJ1-3, with D unresolved. Germline V CDR1 and CDR2: SNHLY, FYNNEI. V was trimmed by 4 bases and J by 0 bases, leaving 10 bases between them. The CDR3 sequence is 15 residues long. The CDR3 region has the DNA TGTGCCAGCAGTGCCGACGGGAACTCTGGAAACACCATATATTTT. Encoded protein: CASSADGNSGNTIYF.

This chain uses TRBV18 with TRBJ1-4, with TRBD1 matching 12 bases. This CDR3 comprises 15 residues. The V gene's germline CDR1 is KGHSH and CDR2 LQKENI. V trimming: 3 bases; J trimming: 9 bases; junction bases outside the gene matches: 5. The CDR3 is CASSPPGQGAKKLFF. The CDR3 bases are TGTGCCAGCTCACCGCCGGGACAGGGGGCGAAAAAACTGTTTTTT. Drawing the rest from reference TRBV18 and TRBJ1-4, the complete variable domain is NAGVMQNPRHLVRRRGQEARLRCSPMKGHSHVYWYRQLPEEGLKFMVYLQKENIIDESGMPKERFSAEFPKEGPSILRIQQVVRGDSAAYFCASSPPGQGAKKLFFGSGTQLSVL.

The chain joins TRBV6-1 to TRBJ1-2; no clear D gene. Germline-derived CDR1 and CDR2 are MNHNS and SASEGT. The CDR3 is 13 residues long. V was shortened by 1 base and J by 7 bases, with 10 bases between the two germline ends. CDR3 loop: CASSEVMLAGYTF. DNA of the CDR3: TGTGCCAGCAGTGAAGTAATGTTGGCTGGCTACACCTTC.

The V gene is TRBV9, the J gene TRBJ2-5; unclear D gene. The CDR3 length is 13 residues. From germline, CDR1 is SGDLS and CDR2 YYNGEE. V shed 0 bases and J shed 5 bases, with 8 bases lying between them. DNA for the CDR3: TGTGCCAGCAGCGTAGCCCCCGCGGAGACCCAGTACTTC. Protein sequence: CASSVAPAETQYF.

The table lists this clone with a count of one. The chain carries TRBV30 and TRBJ2-3; 8 bases are a match to TRBD2. The length of the CDR3 is 15 residues. Losses at the gene ends were 2 bases for V and 2 bases for J; bases not matched to a gene: 6. CDR1 is GTSNPN and CDR2 is SVGIG in the germline V gene (reference sequence). For the CDR3, the DNA is TGTGCCTGGAGTACGACGGGGGGGCCCACAGATACGCAGTATTTT. The encoded protein is CAWSTTGGPTDTQYF.

V is TRBV5-6 and J is TRBJ1-2; a possible D gene is TRBD1 (6 bases). Germline CDR1 is SGHDT and CDR2 is YYEEEE. This CDR3 comprises 12 residues. Trimming cost V 1 base and J 7 bases, with 8 bases left between them. The CDR3 DNA sequence: TGTGCCAGCAGCTTGTACAGGGCTGGCTACACCTTC. It specifies CASSLYRAGYTF.

This chain connects TRBV30 to TRBJ1-1; D ambiguous. Germline values: CDR1 GTSNPN, CDR2 SVGIG (reference sequence). The CDR3 runs 14 residues. With 5 bases removed from V and 5 bases from J, the gap between germline ends came to 18 bases. The CDR3 DNA reads as TGTGCCTGGGGGAGGGCGGTTTGGATGACTGAAGCTTTCTTT. Residues: CAWGRAVWMTEAFF.

The chain combines TRBV7-9 with TRBJ1-1; 8 nucleotides agree with TRBD1. With V trimmed by 6 bases and J by 0 bases, 9 bases remained unmatched. The CDR3 sequence is 16 residues long. Germline V gene data show CDR1 as SEHNR and CDR2 as FQNEAQ (reference sequence). The CDR3 sequence is CASSPKAGGLNTEAFF. The DNA of the CDR3 is TGTGCCAGCAGTCCAAAGGCAGGGGGCTTGAACACTGAAGCTTTCTTT.

V is TRBV19 and J is TRBJ1-2; 10 bases fit TRBD1. After removal of 5 bases from V and 7 bases from J, the junction contained 4 bases not matched to a gene. This CDR3 comprises 13 residues. From germline, CDR1 is LNHDA and CDR2 SQIVND (reference sequence). This CDR3 is CASSPDRGTGYTF. As DNA, the CDR3 is TGTGCCAGTAGTCCGGACAGGGGGACTGGCTACACCTTC.

The chain combines TRBV19 with TRBJ1-1; weak D call: TRBD1 (6 bases). This CDR3 region has 13 residues. CDR1 is LNHDA and CDR2 is SQIVND in the germline V gene (reference sequence). The V gene lost 5 bases and the J gene lost 1 base, with 8 bases spanning the gap. The DNA of the CDR3 is TGTGCCAGTAGTTGGGGGCAGAACACTGAAGCTTTCTTT. It translates to CASSWGQNTEAFF.

This clone showed up just a few times. This chain uses TRBV18 with TRBJ1-1; TRBD1 is a possible D gene (5 bases). The CDR3 loop spans 15 amino acids. The V and J ends lost 1 base and 1 base respectively, with 10 bases between them. Germline V gene sequence: CDR1 KGHSH, CDR2 LQKENI. The CDR3 here is CASSPRSRANTEAFF. CDR3 sequence (DNA): TGTGCCAGCTCACCACGGTCCAGGGCGAACACTGAAGCTTTCTTT.

The chain has TRBV7-2 and TRBJ2-4; D gene uncertain. This CDR3 comprises 14 residues. Trimming shortened V by 5 bases and J by 3 bases, and 11 bases separated the two germline ends. Germline CDR1 SGHTA, CDR2 FQGNSA. The CDR3 nucleotides are TGTGCCAGCAGCCCGGCGGTCGACAAAAACATTCAGTACTTC. It is translated as CASSPAVDKNIQYF.

There are a few counts of this clone. The chain recombines TRBV11-2 with TRBJ1-4; D is possibly TRBD1 (6 bases). The CDR3 is made up of 15 amino acids. Between the trimmed V and J ends, which lost 8 bases and 0 bases, there was a span of 13 bases. Germline V gene data show CDR1 as SGHAT and CDR2 as FQNNGV. DNA for the CDR3: TGTGCCAGCGCTGTAGGGGGTGCAACTAATGAAAAACTGTTTTTT. It encodes CASAVGGATNEKLFF.

The chain carries TRBV6-5 and TRBJ1-1; the D gene is possibly TRBD1 (6 bases). The germline V and J ends were trimmed by 2 bases and 3 bases, with 10 bases remaining between them. Looked up from germline, CDR1 is MNHEY and CDR2 is SVGAGI. The CDR3 is 14 residues long. CDR3 protein: CASSYVGADTEAFF. CDR3 sequence (DNA): TGTGCCAGCAGTTACGTGGGGGCGGACACTGAAGCTTTCTTT.

Judged by abundance, this clone is medium-sized. The CDR3 coding sequence is TGTGCCAGCTCACCTTGGAGGAACACTGAAGCTTTCTTT. The encoded protein is CASSPWRNTEAFF. V is TRBV18 and J is TRBJ1-1; D remains unclear. The CDR3 extends over 13 amino acids. Germline loops: CDR1 KGHSH, CDR2 LQKENI. V was pared by 3 bases and J by 1 base, with 6 bases between.

V and J are TRBV12-5 and TRBJ1-2; D remains ambiguous. V was pared by 1 base and J by 6 bases, with 12 bases between. This CDR3 has 14 amino acids. The germline V gene encodes CDR1 LGHNT and CDR2 FRNRAP. CDR3 amino acids: CASGLAHVRNGYTF. The DNA of the CDR3 is TGTGCTAGTGGTTTGGCACACGTCAGGAATGGCTACACCTTC. Full variable domain (missing parts from reference TRBV12-5 and TRBJ1-2): DARVTQTPRHKVTEMGQEVTMRCQPILGHNTVFWYRQTMMQGLELLAYFRNRAPLDDSGMPKDRFSAEMPDATLATLKIQPSEPRDSAVYFCASGLAHVRNGYTFGSGTRLTVV.

V gene TRBV6-5 combines with J gene TRBJ1-2, with 7 bases aligning to TRBD1. V lost 2 bases to trimming and J lost 2 bases; unmatched junction nucleotides: 8. This CDR3 comprises 16 residues. CDR1 is MNHEY and CDR2 is SVGAGI in the germline V gene. The chain's CDR3 is CASSYHGQEPNYGYTF. The CDR3 DNA reads TGTGCCAGCAGTTACCACGGACAGGAGCCCAACTATGGCTACACCTTC.

CDR3: CASSLGDRNYGYTF. In DNA, the CDR3 is TGCGCCAGCAGCTTGGGGGACAGGAACTATGGCTACACCTTC. V is TRBV5-1 and J is TRBJ1-2; 8 bases line up with TRBD1. The CDR3 is made up of 14 amino acids. V gave up 0 bases and J gave up 2 bases; unmatched junction bases: 0. Germline loops: CDR1 SGHRS, CDR2 YFSETQ.

The V and J genes are TRBV5-1 and TRBJ1-1, with a possible D match to TRBD1 (5 bases). The CDR3 has 13 residues. Trimming removed 5 bases from V and 1 base from J, with 9 bases in between. Germline CDR1 is SGHRS and CDR2 is YFSETQ. CDR3 sequence reads: CASRGRANTEAFF. Here the CDR3 DNA reads TGCGCCAGCAGGGGCAGGGCGAACACTGAAGCTTTCTTT.

V and J are TRBV4-2 and TRBJ1-4, with 8 bases matching TRBD1. The CDR3 runs to 16 residues. Germline CDR1 is LGHNA and CDR2 is YNFKEQ. J was trimmed by 5 bases and V by 3 bases; bases with no gene match: 8. CDR3 protein: CASSHQPGQGNEKLFF. In DNA, the CDR3 is TGTGCCAGCAGCCACCAACCAGGACAGGGAAATGAAAAACTGTTTTTT.

J is TRBJ1-1 and V is TRBV30; D might be TRBD1 (5 bases). V was clipped by 2 bases and J by 4 bases, with 20 bases between them. This CDR3 has 16 residues. Germline assignment: CDR1 GTSNPN and CDR2 SVGIG (reference sequence). DNA for the CDR3: TGTGCCTGGAGTAGAGGCGGGGCAGGAGGGATCACTGAAGCTTTCTTT. Its protein is CAWSRGGAGGITEAFF.

V and J are TRBV21-1 and TRBJ1-5. TRBV21-1 counts as a pseudogene. The length of the CDR3 is 12 residues. The CDR3 loop reads CASSKREQPQHF. The CDR3, as DNA: TGTGCCAGCAGCAAGAGGGAGCAGCCCCAGCATTTT.